These 29 T cell receptor beta chains originate from one sample sequenced in a study of cytomegalovirus exposure and HLA in healthy donors. Amplification used 60 Vbeta primers and 13 Jbeta primers. The method was immunoSEQ multiplex PCR; TCRdb's version includes in-frame clones alone and lacks a portion of them. The repertoire consists of 70,000 to 90,000 clones, with around 70% occurring once and the leading ten covering approximately 21%. Specimen: PBMCs. The receptor set was obtained from a man aged 40-49 years in good health and CMV-seropositive.

J is TRBJ1-2 and V is TRBV7-8, with a possible D match to TRBD1 (5 bases). Germline V gene lookup returns CDR1 SGHVS and CDR2 FQNEAQ. Trimming pared 5 bases from V and 1 base from J, leaving 11 bases between. This CDR3 is 14 amino acids long. The CDR3 region is CASSPRTFNYGYTF. The CDR3, as DNA: TGTGCCAGCAGCCCAAGGACATTTAACTATGGCTACACCTTC.

The genes are TRBV7-2 and TRBJ2-1, with TRBD2 matching 12 bases. CDR1 is SGHTA and CDR2 is FQGNSA in the germline V gene. This CDR3 spans 16 amino acids. Trimming removed 5 bases from V and 9 bases from J; junction bases left unmatched: 11. Here the CDR3 reads CASSRRASGGATEQFF. The CDR3 DNA follows: TGTGCCAGCAGCCGACGGGCTAGCGGGGGGGCCACTGAGCAGTTCTTC. Drawing the rest from reference TRBV7-2 and TRBJ2-1, the complete variable domain is GAGVSQSPSNKVTEKGKDVELRCDPISGHTALYWYRQSLGQGLEFLIYFQGNSAPDKSGLPSDRFSAERTGGSVSTLTIQRTQQEDSAVYLCASSRRASGGATEQFFGPGTRLTVL.

This clone showed up just a few times. V is TRBV7-8 and J is TRBJ2-7; D not resolved. The germline V gene has CDR1 SGHVS and CDR2 FQNEAQ. Trimming pared 6 bases from V and 6 bases from J, leaving 15 bases between. The CDR3 length is 13 residues. The CDR3 sequence is CASRKTSVSEQYF. The CDR3 region has the DNA TGTGCCAGCAGAAAAACCTCGGTATCCGAGCAGTACTTC.

This clone was observed a handful of times. This CDR3 is CASSVTQGIYEQYF. In DNA, the CDR3 is TGTGCCAGCAGCGTAACGCAGGGGATCTACGAGCAGTACTTC. The chain combines TRBV9 with TRBJ2-5; the D gene is possibly TRBD1 (6 bases). The J call is in doubt because the DNA end fits TRBJ2-7 better. CDR3 length equals 14 residues. CDR1 and CDR2 from the germline V gene are SGDLS and YYNGEE.

The chain joins TRBV27 to TRBJ1-5, with a tentative D call TRBD1 (6 bases). The length of the CDR3 is 14 residues. The V gene lost 7 bases and the J gene lost 1 base, with 11 bases spanning the gap. In germline, CDR1 is MNHEY, CDR2 SMNVEV (reference sequence). CDR3 in amino acids: CASNLQGSNQPQHF. In nucleotides, the CDR3 is TGTGCCAGCAACCTGCAGGGGAGCAATCAGCCCCAGCATTTT.

The rearrangement uses TRBV7-6 and TRBJ1-1; D is undetermined. CDR3 length equals 15 residues. The V gene's germline CDR1 is SGHVS and CDR2 FNYEAQ. Trimming shortened V by 4 bases and J by 4 bases, and 16 bases separated the two germline ends. The CDR3 region is CASSSIFAGSTEAFF. The CDR3 nucleotides read TGTGCCAGCAGCTCAATATTTGCTGGGAGCACTGAAGCTTTCTTT.

The rearrangement links TRBV2 to TRBJ1-6; D remains unclear. This CDR3 contains 16 residues. In germline, CDR1 is SNHLY, CDR2 FYNNEI. V dropped 2 bases and J dropped 4 bases, with 12 bases sitting between them. CDR3 nucleotides: TGTGCCAGCAGTGAAAGTGGGCAGTTATATAATTCACCCCTCCACTTT. This encodes CASSESGQLYNSPLHF. Filled out from reference TRBV2 and TRBJ1-6, the complete variable domain reads EPEVTQTPSHQVTQMGQEVILRCVPISNHLYFYWYRQILGQKVEFLVSFYNNEISEKSEIFDDQFSVERPDGSNFTLKIRSTKLEDSAMYFCASSESGQLYNSPLHFGNGTRLTVT.

The chain is built from TRBV6-5 and TRBJ2-1; D possibly corresponds to TRBD1 (6 bases). This CDR3 is built from 15 residues. Trimming removed 2 bases at V and 6 bases at J, with 14 bases between. Germline V gene sequence: CDR1 MNHEY, CDR2 SVGAGI. The CDR3 loop reads CASSYNGQLVNEQFF. CDR3 DNA sequence: TGTGCCAGCAGTTACAACGGACAGTTGGTCAATGAGCAGTTCTTC.

The chain employs TRBV7-8 and TRBJ2-7; 7 nucleotides line up with TRBD1. The CDR3 runs 14 residues. Germline V gene sequence: CDR1 SGHVS, CDR2 FQNEAQ. Trimming took 5 bases from V and 5 from J; bases not matched to a gene: 9. CDR3 sequence: CASSPRVQGDEQYF. For the CDR3, the DNA is TGTGCCAGCAGCCCAAGGGTCCAGGGGGACGAGCAGTACTTC.

This chain joins TRBV19 and TRBJ2-1, with D uncertain. Looked up from germline, CDR1 is LNHDA and CDR2 is SQIVND (reference sequence). This CDR3 has 13 amino acids. V was pared by 5 bases and J by 9 bases, with 14 bases between. The CDR3 nucleotides read TGTGCCAGTAGTTCACCGCAGGCTGGTGAGCAGTTCTTC. Translation gives CASSSPQAGEQFF.

The V gene is TRBV28, the J gene TRBJ2-7, with D possibly being TRBD2 (5 bases). There are 15 residues in the CDR3. V lost 3 bases, J lost 6 bases, and 18 bases lay in between. Germline CDR1 reads MDHEN; CDR2 reads SYDVKM. The chain's CDR3 is CASSFPPTEGLEQYF. The DNA for the CDR3 is TGTGCCAGCAGTTTCCCTCCTACTGAGGGCCTCGAGCAGTACTTC.

The chain recombines TRBV11-3 with TRBJ2-3; TRBD1 might be the D (5 bases). The CDR3 consists of 16 residues. In germline, CDR1 is SGHNT, CDR2 YENEEA. The V and J ends lost 5 bases and 1 base respectively, with 16 bases between them. For the CDR3, the DNA is TGTGCCAGCAGCCTCTCTTCAGGGTTTGGCACAGATACGCAGTATTTT. It codes for CASSLSSGFGTDTQYF.

This rearrangement joins TRBV15 to TRBJ2-4; 12 bases match TRBD1. The CDR3 contains 16 residues. With V trimmed by 0 bases and J by 8 bases, 5 bases remained unmatched. Germline assignment: CDR1 LNHNV and CDR2 YYDKDF (reference sequence). DNA for the CDR3: TGTGCCACCAGCAGAGAGTCGGGACAGGGGGCGGACATTCAGTACTTC. It translates to CATSRESGQGADIQYF. Full variable domain (rest looked up from reference TRBV15 and TRBJ2-4): DAMVIQNPRYQVTQFGKPVTLSCSQTLNHNVMYWYQQKSSQAPKLLFHYYDKDFNNEADTPDNFQSRRPNTSFCFLDIRSPGLGDTAMYLCATSRESGQGADIQYFGAGTRLSVL.

There are a few counts of this clone. The chain combines TRBV10-1 with TRBJ2-3, with D perhaps matching TRBD1 (5 bases). The germline V and J ends were trimmed by 6 bases and 3 bases, with 10 bases remaining between them. The germline gives CDR1 WNHNN, CDR2 SYGVQD (reference sequence). CDR3 length: 13 residues. The CDR3 sequence: CASRAGLTDTQYF. DNA of the CDR3: TGCGCCAGCAGGGCAGGGTTAACAGATACGCAGTATTTT.

This clone is a singleton in its sample. J is TRBJ1-6 and V is TRBV18; D remains unclear. Germline-derived CDR1 and CDR2 are KGHSH and LQKENI. The CDR3 runs to 16 residues. Trimming left V 6 bases short and J 0 bases short, with 12 bases between. DNA for the CDR3: TGTGCCAGCTCTTATTCAGGCAGCTCCTATAATTCACCCCTCCACTTT. It is translated as CASSYSGSSYNSPLHF.

The rearrangement uses TRBV27 and TRBJ1-1; a weak D match, TRBD1 (5 bases). The CDR3 covers 14 residues. Germline loops: CDR1 MNHEY, CDR2 SMNVEV (reference sequence). Trimming removed 2 bases at V and 5 bases at J, with 12 bases between. DNA for the CDR3: TGTGCCAGCAGTTTAATGGGGGAGGGAACTGAAGCTTTCTTT. Protein sequence: CASSLMGEGTEAFF.

The rearrangement links TRBV30 to TRBJ2-7; the D gene is possibly TRBD1 (5 bases). V lost 2 bases to trimming and J lost 5 bases, with 16 bases between them. From germline, CDR1 is GTSNPN and CDR2 SVGIG (reference sequence). The CDR3 loop spans 14 amino acids. CDR3 protein: CAWSPLDSSNEQYF. The CDR3 coding sequence is TGTGCCTGGAGTCCACTCGACAGTTCCAACGAGCAGTACTTC.

The V and J genes are TRBV5-6 and TRBJ1-2; weak D call: TRBD1 (5 bases). Looked up from germline, CDR1 is SGHDT and CDR2 is YYEEEE. The CDR3 sequence is 14 residues long. V gave up 5 bases and J gave up 2 bases, with 13 bases separating them. The CDR3: CASRQNQGNYGYTF. For the CDR3, the DNA is TGTGCCAGCAGACAAAACCAGGGAAACTATGGCTACACCTTC.

This clone was detected a few times. The V call is TRBV2, the J call TRBJ2-7, with TRBD1 identical over 7 bases. The length of the CDR3 is 14 residues. V lost 7 bases, J lost 2 bases, and 8 bases stayed unmatched. Germline V lookup: CDR1 SNHLY, CDR2 FYNNEI. CDR3 nucleotides: TGTGCCAGCACCTTGGACAGGTCTACCTACGAGCAGTACTTC. Translated, it gives CASTLDRSTYEQYF.

This chain connects TRBV4-3 to TRBJ1-4; D possibly corresponds to TRBD1 (6 bases). CDR1 and CDR2 (germline): LGHNA, YSLEER. This CDR3 has 15 amino acids. V was clipped by 4 bases and J by 4 bases, with 13 bases between them. The CDR3 is CASSRGTRGNEKLFF. The CDR3, as DNA: TGCGCCAGCAGCCGAGGAACCAGGGGTAATGAAAAACTGTTTTTT.

The V call is TRBV7-2, the J call TRBJ2-3; 10 bases map to TRBD2. The junction had 8 bases not matched to a gene; V was cut back by 2 bases and J by 6 bases. The germline gives CDR1 SGHTA, CDR2 FQGNSA. The CDR3 extends over 16 amino acids. The CDR3 DNA reads TGTGCCAGCAGCTTAAAACTAGCGGGGTCAGGGGATACGCAGTATTTT. Protein product: CASSLKLAGSGDTQYF.

The chain couples TRBV27 to TRBJ2-3, with unresolved D. Germline CDR1 is MNHEY and CDR2 is SMNVEV (reference sequence). The CDR3 consists of 15 residues. Trimming left V 8 bases short and J 0 bases short, with 15 bases between. In DNA, the CDR3 is TGTGCCAGCGCCCCTCTACCGCGAAGCACAGATACGCAGTATTTT. Amino acid sequence: CASAPLPRSTDTQYF.

This clone was seen only a few times. The genes are TRBV6-1 and TRBJ1-2; D is ambiguous. Between the trimmed V and J ends, which lost 4 bases and 0 bases, there was a span of 9 bases. The CDR3 consists of 14 residues. CDR1 and CDR2 (germline): MNHNS, SASEGT. CDR3 region: CASSVYGANYGYTF. The CDR3 DNA follows: TGTGCCAGCAGTGTTTACGGAGCTAACTATGGCTACACCTTC.

The chain joins TRBV10-3 to TRBJ2-5, with TRBD1 matching 9 bases. The CDR3 length is 16 residues. Losses at the gene ends were 0 bases for V and 6 bases for J; bases not matched to a gene: 8. The V gene's germline CDR1 is ENHRY and CDR2 SYGVKD. This chain's CDR3 is CAISESTGTGWKTQYF. Written as DNA, the CDR3 is TGTGCCATCAGTGAGTCGACGGGGACAGGGTGGAAGACCCAGTACTTC.

The chain has TRBV5-4 and TRBJ2-7, with D possibly matching TRBD1 (6 bases). Trimming shortened V by 0 bases and J by 7 bases, and 20 bases separated the two germline ends. The CDR3 has 16 residues. The V gene's germline CDR1 is SGHNT and CDR2 YYREEE (reference sequence). CDR3 loop: CASSLEGVGPLQEQYF. Written as DNA, the CDR3 is TGTGCCAGCAGCTTGGAGGGGGTCGGTCCCCTACAAGAGCAGTACTTC.

The chain joins TRBV6-5 to TRBJ2-5; D perhaps matches TRBD2 (5 bases). The CDR3 spans 11 residues. Germline assignment: CDR1 MNHEY and CDR2 SVGAGI. The ends were cut back, 8 bases at V and 11 bases at J, with 15 bases in the middle. CDR3 loop: CASGPLEEQYF. As DNA, the CDR3 is TGTGCCAGCGGCCCGCTGGAGGAGCAGTACTTC.

The chain joins TRBV13 to TRBJ2-5, with unresolved D. The J call is in doubt because the DNA end fits TRBJ2-7 better. Germline CDR1 and CDR2: PRHDT and FYEKMQ (reference sequence). The CDR3 loop spans 12 amino acids. CDR3 nucleotide sequence: TGTGCCAGCAGCCGCTGGCAGGCCGAGCAGTACTTC. Translation gives CASSRWQAEQYF.

The sample holds a few counts of this clone. The chain's CDR3 is CASSVDTAGGLGGELFF. CDR3 sequence (DNA): TGTGCCAGCAGCGTAGACACAGCGGGGGGGCTCGGCGGGGAGCTGTTTTTT. The chain joins TRBV9 to TRBJ2-2; 10 positions agree with TRBD2. This CDR3 comprises 17 residues. The J segment lost 7 bases and the V segment lost 0 bases, leaving 9 bases of the junction unmatched. Germline V CDR1 and CDR2: SGDLS, YYNGEE.

The chain recombines TRBV5-6 with TRBJ1-2; D is unclear. The V and J ends lost 4 bases and 10 bases respectively, with 11 bases between them. The CDR3 loop spans 11 amino acids. The germline CDR1 and CDR2 sequences are SGHDT and YYEEEE. The CDR3 bases are TGTGCCAGCAGCCTCGGAGTCTACTACACCTTC. Residues: CASSLGVYYTF. Together with reference TRBV5-6 and TRBJ1-2, the CDR3 gives the full variable domain: DAGVTQSPTHLIKTRGQQVTLRCSPKSGHDTVSWYQQALGQGPQFIFQYYEEEERQRGNFPDRFSGHQFPNYSSELNVNALLLGDSALYLCASSLGVYYTFGSGTRLTVV.